Listed below are T cell receptor beta chains from one sample, sequenced in a study of OX40 agonist ivuxolimab in advanced cancers. Libraries were prepared by immunoSEQ multiplex PCR; TCRdb keeps only in-frame clonotypes and omits some of them. The sample lists tens of thousands of clones, roughly nine tenths occurring once. This specimen was CD4+ or CD8+ T cells sorted from blood, taken in a trial of the OX40 agonist ivuxolimab. The source of these receptors is an adult with an advanced solid tumor such as melanoma, head and neck, liver or kidney cancer. Both conserved end residues are trimmed from each CDR3. Each record gives: J gene, D gene, V gene, CDR3 protein. The D gene is left open where the match is weak.

j_call: TRBJ1-4
d_call: -
v_call: TRBV4-1
cdr3_aa: ASSPQTATGEKLF

j_call: TRBJ1-2
d_call: -
v_call: TRBV6-1
cdr3_aa: ASIHTPEVNGYT

j_call: TRBJ1-2
d_call: -
v_call: TRBV19
cdr3_aa: ASSIRSRQRNYGYT

j_call: TRBJ1-5
d_call: -
v_call: TRBV19
cdr3_aa: ASSNRINQPQH

j_call: TRBJ1-1
d_call: -
v_call: TRBV29-1
cdr3_aa: SVARVEGGDTEAF

j_call: TRBJ2-1
d_call: -
v_call: TRBV12-5
cdr3_aa: ASGLVKTQVTLNEQF

j_call: TRBJ2-7
d_call: TRBD1
v_call: TRBV5-5
cdr3_aa: ASSADRVYEQY

j_call: TRBJ2-5
d_call: TRBD2
v_call: TRBV7-8
cdr3_aa: ASTLGGDKETQY

j_call: TRBJ2-7
d_call: TRBD1
v_call: TRBV5-1
cdr3_aa: ASAGQGQSYEQY

j_call: TRBJ1-2
d_call: TRBD1
v_call: TRBV30
cdr3_aa: AWWKGTDLYGYT

j_call: TRBJ1-5
d_call: -
v_call: TRBV15
cdr3_aa: ATSREQGVYQPQH

j_call: TRBJ2-1
d_call: -
v_call: TRBV6-1
cdr3_aa: ASRRASAYNEQF

j_call: TRBJ2-5
d_call: -
v_call: TRBV6-1
cdr3_aa: ASSSLRETQY

j_call: TRBJ1-1
d_call: -
v_call: TRBV7-9
cdr3_aa: ASSYDIGGATEAF

j_call: TRBJ2-7
d_call: TRBD1
v_call: TRBV28
cdr3_aa: ASSFPRQGSYEQY

j_call: TRBJ1-2
d_call: -
v_call: TRBV5-1
cdr3_aa: ASSGVNYGYT

j_call: TRBJ2-2
d_call: -
v_call: TRBV5-4
cdr3_aa: ASSLDRVVANTGELF